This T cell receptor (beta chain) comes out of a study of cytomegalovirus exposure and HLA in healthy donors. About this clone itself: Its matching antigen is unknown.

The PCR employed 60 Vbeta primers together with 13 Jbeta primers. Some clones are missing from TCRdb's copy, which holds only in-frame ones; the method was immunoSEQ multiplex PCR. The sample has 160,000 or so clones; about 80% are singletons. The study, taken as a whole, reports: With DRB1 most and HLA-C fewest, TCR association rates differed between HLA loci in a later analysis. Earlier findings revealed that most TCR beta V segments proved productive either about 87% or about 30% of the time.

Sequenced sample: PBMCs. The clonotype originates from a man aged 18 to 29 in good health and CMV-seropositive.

The CDR3 nucleotides are TGCAGCGTATACGGGGGACAGGGCTACAATGAGCAGTTCTTC. This translates into CSVYGGQGYNEQFF. This sequence joins TRBV29-1 and TRBJ2-1; 9 bases match TRBD1. The V gene end was trimmed by 6 bases and the J gene end by 3 bases; junction bases not matched to a gene: 6. Germline V gene sequence: CDR1 SQVTM, CDR2 ANQGSEA. The CDR3 runs 14 residues.